The source of this TCR beta chain is a study of shared clonotypes between healthy human individuals (TCRdb year 2020). As for the study more broadly: The cohort comprised a couple of women and three men aged 18 to 49 years. For each donor, three plates each were used for CD4 naive and CD4 memory, two plates were used for CD8 naive, and one plate was used for CD8 memory. To estimate repertoire size and how much clonotypes are shared between individuals, the study performed deep sequencing of blood TCR repertoires from about 5 healthy adults. Different laboratories and diverse techniques were used to prepare libraries and sequence TCR repertoires, to increase sequencing depth and limit assay-specific biases. Leukapheresis yielded between about 0.8 and 9.5 billion PBMCs per donor.

Paper-wide results and their limitations: Based on pairwise subsampling, the degree of clonotype sharing among donors was expected to be affected by sequencing depth. Compared with non-shared clonotypes, clonotypes shared by all four sorted-subset donors had higher generation probabilities. Even with the large sequencing depth, rarefaction of the sorted-subset datasets indicated that sequencing was incomplete. Estimated clonotype richness was generally larger for naive than for memory subsets. The small number of donors limited the genetic and exposure-history diversity represented. Sampling was limited to blood, and TCR repertoires in tissue likely differ from TCR repertoires in blood. About 5% of naive CD4, 3.5% of naive CD8, approximately 2.2% of memory CD4, and 0.35% to 0.4% of memory CD8 clonotypes were shared across several donors.

Worth noting for this clone: The target of this receptor is not known. No quality values exist for individual bases; no much larger clone is one base distant.

Using the deep immunoSEQ assay, TCR CDR3 regions were amplified from genomic DNA by multiplex PCR. Extracted genomic DNA from each cell subset was distributed evenly across all wells of several immunoSEQ 96-well plates, and each plate was treated as a replicate. For sorted subsets, approximately 200 ng of genomic DNA, equivalent to 25,000 to 30,000 T cell genomes, went into each replicate PCR. The purified libraries were quantified using a Qubit 3.0 fluorometer, sized with a Bioanalyzer 2100, and then quantified again using the KAPA Library Quantification kit. Every immunoSEQ 96-well plate was sequenced on a separate single-read 150-cycle Illumina NextSeq 550 flow cell. In the paper's pipeline: Because only junctional sequences without quality scores were contained in the immunoSEQ output, filtering matching that applied to full-length reads could not be performed. To assign V/J genes and CDR3, sequences were annotated using PyIR, a Python wrapper for IgBLAST v1.9, with IMGT germline references. Any read was removed if the V/J assignment was weak (E-value above 1e-6), the CDR3 was missing, or the read contained stop codons, out-of-frame junctions, or ambiguous translated residues. V3J clonotypes were defined by identical inferred V gene, J gene, and CDR3 amino acid sequence. The percentage overlap between two repertoires was calculated by dividing the number of shared unique clonotypes by the size of the smaller repertoire. Three approaches were used to assess repertoire richness: RTK rarefaction, the Chao1 estimator, and Recon v2.1 estimates of unobserved clonotypes. Generation probabilities for all TCRbeta clonotypes obtained by the gDNA method from several donors were computed using OLGA. TCRdb took this table from immuneACCESS and kept in-frame rearrangements with V and J called. Such tables lack part of the clones; where checked against another copy, unresolved V genes explain under half of the gap, and the rest is unexplained. V and J calls and clone size are those listed in that table; D and trimming were worked out from the DNA. The sample profile shows 2.3 million or so clones; more than 80% of them were found once. Jointly, the top ten make up under 0.45% of the sample.

Counted from cysteine to phenylalanine, this CDR3 has 15 amino acids. This entry keeps only the CDR3 DNA: 45 bases, framed from base 1. The germline V gene (reference sequence) sets CDR1 to LNHDA and CDR2 to SQIVND. The junction carries 14 bases between V and J, which are trimmed by 8 bases and 1 base respectively. Donors were healthy HIV-negative adults with no recently reported acute infections or vaccinations. All donors were Caucasian adults living in Nashville, Tennessee, USA. CD4+ T cells were enriched by magnetic negative selection, after which naive cells were positively selected on CD45RA and the negative fraction was taken as the memory subset. After blood collection by leukapheresis, PBMCs were isolated using Ficoll-Histopaque density gradient centrifugation and then cryopreserved in the vapor phase of liquid nitrogen. Purity and quantity of every magnetically sorted T cell population were checked by analytical flow cytometry. From each sorted fraction, genomic DNA was isolated and quantified by UV absorbance on a Nanodrop 2000c.

The receptor was derived from a man aged 18 to 30 in good health. Some clones in this sample may be carry-over from other donors' samples. The rearranged segments are TRBV19 and TRBJ2-2; D gene: possibly TRBD1, on 6 matching bases. The source material was naive CD4+ T cells from PBMCs. The sample's cell subset or site label, in plain terms: CD45RA+ positively selected. The CDR3 reads as follows: CASFNTGWNTGELFF. The DNA reads as follows: TGTGCCAGTTTCAACACAGGGTGGAACACCGGGGAGCTGTTTTTT. With all but the CDR3 taken from the reference TRBV19 and TRBJ2-2 genes, the full variable domain is: DGGITQSPKYLFRKEGQNVTLSCEQNLNHDAMYWYRQDPGQGLRLIYYSQIVNDFQKGDIAEGYSVSREKKESFPLTVTSAQKNPTAFYLCASFNTGWNTGELFFGEGSRLTVL.